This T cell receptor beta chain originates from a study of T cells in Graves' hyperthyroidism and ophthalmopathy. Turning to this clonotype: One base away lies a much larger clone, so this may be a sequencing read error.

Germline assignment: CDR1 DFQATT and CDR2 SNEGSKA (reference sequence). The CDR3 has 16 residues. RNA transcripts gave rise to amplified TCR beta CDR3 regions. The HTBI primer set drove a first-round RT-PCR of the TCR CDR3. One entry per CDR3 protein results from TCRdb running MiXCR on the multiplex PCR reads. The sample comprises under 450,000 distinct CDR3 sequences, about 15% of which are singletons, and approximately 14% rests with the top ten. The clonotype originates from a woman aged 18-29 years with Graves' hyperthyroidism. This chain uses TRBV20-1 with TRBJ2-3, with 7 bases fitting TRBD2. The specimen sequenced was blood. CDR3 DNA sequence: TGCAGTGTTAGAGGGACTATACCCCTTGTCACAGATACGCAGTATTTT. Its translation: CSVRGTIPLVTDTQYF.